This T cell receptor beta chain was obtained from a study of T cell repertoires in aging, cancer and after chemotherapy. In the study overall: Six age groups, ranging from 30 or younger to 70 or older, included the donors. Patients with chronic lymphocytic leukemia were sampled before and after fludarabine- or bendamustine-based chemotherapy. General study findings and limits: Untreated cancer patients had significantly lower blood TCR diversity than age-matched healthy donors.

This clonotype ranks as medium-sized. Its specificity is not known. CDR3 size: 18 residues. CDR1 and CDR2 (germline): LNHDA, SQIVND (reference sequence). The junction had 9 bases not matched to a gene; V was cut back by 4 bases and J by 2 bases. Rearranged V-D-J TRB sequences were amplified with a mixed TRB-A/B primer pool. TCRdb fed the multiplex PCR reads into MiXCR, producing one record per CDR3 protein. Of 6,000 to 8,500 distinct CDR3 sequences in the sample, approximately 28% were seen once. TCR beta rearrangements were amplified from peripheral blood genomic DNA. Sequencing was performed on blood. J is TRBJ2-3 and V is TRBV19; 13 bases are shared with TRBD2. This clonotype was obtained from a human donor with a blood cancer. CDR3 loop: CASSKDGTSGASTDTQYF. The CDR3, as DNA: TGTGCCAGTAGTAAAGACGGGACTAGCGGGGCGTCCACAGATACGCAGTATTTT.